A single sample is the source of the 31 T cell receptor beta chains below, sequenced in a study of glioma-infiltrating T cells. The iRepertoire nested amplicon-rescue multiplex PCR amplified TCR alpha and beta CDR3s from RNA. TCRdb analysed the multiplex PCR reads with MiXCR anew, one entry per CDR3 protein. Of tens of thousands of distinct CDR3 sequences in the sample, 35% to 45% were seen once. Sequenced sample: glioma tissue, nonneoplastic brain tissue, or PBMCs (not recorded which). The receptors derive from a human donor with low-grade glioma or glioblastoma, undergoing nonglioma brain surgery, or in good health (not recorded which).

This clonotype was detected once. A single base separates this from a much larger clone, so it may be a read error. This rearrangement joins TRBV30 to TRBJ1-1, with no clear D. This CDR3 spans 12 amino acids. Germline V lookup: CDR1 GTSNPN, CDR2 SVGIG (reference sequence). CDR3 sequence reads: CAWSVARTEVFF. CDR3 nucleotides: TGTGCCTGGAGTGTGGCTCGCACTGAAGTTTTCTTT.

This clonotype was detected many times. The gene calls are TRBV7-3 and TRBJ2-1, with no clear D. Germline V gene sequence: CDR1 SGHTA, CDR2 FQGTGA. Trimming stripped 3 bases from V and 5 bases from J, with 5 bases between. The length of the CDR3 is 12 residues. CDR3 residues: CASSLDDNEQFF. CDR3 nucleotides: TGTGCCAGCAGCTTGGACGACAATGAGCAGTTCTTC.

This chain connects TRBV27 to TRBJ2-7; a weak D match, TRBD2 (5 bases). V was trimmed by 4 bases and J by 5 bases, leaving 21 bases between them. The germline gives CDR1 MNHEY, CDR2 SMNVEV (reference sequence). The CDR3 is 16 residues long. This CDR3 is CASSSYSTGSSHEQYV. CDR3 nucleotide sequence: TGTGCCAGCAGTTCCTACAGCACGGGGAGCTCACACGAGCAGTACGTC.

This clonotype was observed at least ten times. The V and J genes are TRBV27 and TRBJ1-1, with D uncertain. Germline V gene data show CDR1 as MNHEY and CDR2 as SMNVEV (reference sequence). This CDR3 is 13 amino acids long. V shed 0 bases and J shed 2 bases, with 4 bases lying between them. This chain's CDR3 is CASSLSRNTEAFF. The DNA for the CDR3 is TGTGCCAGCAGTTTATCGAGAAACACTGAAGCTTTCTTT.

CDR3 DNA sequence: TGTGCCAGCAGCTCCCTCACAGGGGGAGGCGGAAACACCATATATTTT. Residues: CASSSLTGGGGNTIYF. The rearrangement joins TRBV11-2 to TRBJ1-3; 8 bases are shared with TRBD1. Trimming at V came to 4 bases and at J to 4 bases, leaving 9 bases not matched to a gene. Germline V CDR1 and CDR2: SGHAT, FQNNGV. The CDR3 sequence is 16 residues long.

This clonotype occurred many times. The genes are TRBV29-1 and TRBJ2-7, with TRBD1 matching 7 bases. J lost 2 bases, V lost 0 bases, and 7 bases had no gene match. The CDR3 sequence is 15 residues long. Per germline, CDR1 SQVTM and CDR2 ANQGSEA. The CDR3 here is CSVEDLTGDTYEQYF. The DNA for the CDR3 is TGCAGCGTTGAAGATCTTACAGGGGATACCTACGAGCAGTACTTC.

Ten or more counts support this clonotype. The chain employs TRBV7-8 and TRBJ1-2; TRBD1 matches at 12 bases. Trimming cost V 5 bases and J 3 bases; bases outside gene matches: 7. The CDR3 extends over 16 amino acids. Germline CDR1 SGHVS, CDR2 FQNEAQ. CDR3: CASSPGRDRGHYGYTF. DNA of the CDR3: TGTGCCAGCAGCCCGGGCCGGGACAGGGGGCACTATGGCTACACCTTC. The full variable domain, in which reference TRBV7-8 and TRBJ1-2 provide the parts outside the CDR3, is GAGVSQSPRYKVAKRGQDVALRCDPISGHVSLFWYQQALGQGPEFLTYFQNEAQLDKSGLPSDRFFAERPEGSVSTLKIQRTQQEDSAVYLCASSPGRDRGHYGYTFGSGTRLTVV.

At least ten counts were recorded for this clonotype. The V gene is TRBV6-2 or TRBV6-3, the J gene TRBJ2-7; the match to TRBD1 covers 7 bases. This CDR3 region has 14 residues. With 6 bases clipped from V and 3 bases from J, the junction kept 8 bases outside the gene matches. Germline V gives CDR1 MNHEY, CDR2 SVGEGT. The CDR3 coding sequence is TGTGCCAGCAGGATTGACAGGGTATACTACGAGCAGTACTTC. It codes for CASRIDRVYYEQYF.

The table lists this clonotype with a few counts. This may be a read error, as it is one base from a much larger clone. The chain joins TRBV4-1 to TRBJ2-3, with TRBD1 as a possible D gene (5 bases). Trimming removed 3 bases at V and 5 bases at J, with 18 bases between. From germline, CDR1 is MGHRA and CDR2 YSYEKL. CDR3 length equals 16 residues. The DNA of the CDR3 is TGCGCCAGCAGCCACCCACAGGTGAGGTTTCGAGATACGCAGTATTTT. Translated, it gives CASSHPQVRFRDTQYF.

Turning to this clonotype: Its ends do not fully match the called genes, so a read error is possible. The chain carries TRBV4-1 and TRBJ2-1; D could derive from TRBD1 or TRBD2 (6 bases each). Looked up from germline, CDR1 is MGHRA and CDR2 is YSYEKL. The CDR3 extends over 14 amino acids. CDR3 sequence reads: CASSQEGGHNSQVF. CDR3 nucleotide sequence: TGCGCCAGCAGCCAAGAGGGGGGACACAATTCGCAGGTCTTC.

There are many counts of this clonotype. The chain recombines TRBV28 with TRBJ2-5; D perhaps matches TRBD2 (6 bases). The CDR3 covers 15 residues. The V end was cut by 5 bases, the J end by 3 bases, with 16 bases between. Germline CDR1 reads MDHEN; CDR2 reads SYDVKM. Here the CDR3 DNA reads TGTGCCAGCAGTGCCCCCTTCTCGGGAGAAGAGACCCAGTACTTC. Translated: CASSAPFSGEETQYF.

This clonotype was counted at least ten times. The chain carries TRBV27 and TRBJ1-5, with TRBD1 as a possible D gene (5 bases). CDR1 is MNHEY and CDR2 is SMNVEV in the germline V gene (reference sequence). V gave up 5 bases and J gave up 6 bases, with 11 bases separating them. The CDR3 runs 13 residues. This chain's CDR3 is CASSEAGIQPQHF. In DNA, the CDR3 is TGTGCCAGCAGTGAAGCAGGGATTCAGCCCCAGCATTTT.

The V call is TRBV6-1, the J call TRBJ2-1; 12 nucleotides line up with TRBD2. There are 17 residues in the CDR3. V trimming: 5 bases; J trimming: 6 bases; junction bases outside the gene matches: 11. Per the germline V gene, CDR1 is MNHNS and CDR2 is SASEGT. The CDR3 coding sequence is TGTGCCAGCAGTACCCTTCTAGCGGGGGGGCCGGGCAATGAGCAGTTCTTC. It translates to CASSTLLAGGPGNEQFF.

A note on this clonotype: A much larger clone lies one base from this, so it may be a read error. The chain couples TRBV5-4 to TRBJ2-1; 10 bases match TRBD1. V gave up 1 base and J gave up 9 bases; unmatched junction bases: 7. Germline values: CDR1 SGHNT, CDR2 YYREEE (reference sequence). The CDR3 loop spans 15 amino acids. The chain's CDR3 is CASSLLGQGKGEQFF. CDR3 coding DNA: TGTGCCAGCAGCTTGTTGGGACAGGGGAAAGGTGAGCAGTTCTTC.

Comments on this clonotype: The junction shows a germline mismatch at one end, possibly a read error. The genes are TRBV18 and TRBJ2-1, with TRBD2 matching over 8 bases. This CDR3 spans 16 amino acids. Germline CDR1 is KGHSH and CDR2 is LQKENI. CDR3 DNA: TGTGCCAGCCCACCTCGCGGGGGGCGAAAGGTTTATGAGCAGTTCTTC. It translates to CASPPRGGRKVYEQFF.

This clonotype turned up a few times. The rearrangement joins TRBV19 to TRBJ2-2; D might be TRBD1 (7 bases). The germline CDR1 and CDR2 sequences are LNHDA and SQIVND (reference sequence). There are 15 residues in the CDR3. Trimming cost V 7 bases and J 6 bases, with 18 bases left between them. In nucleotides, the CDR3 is TGTGCCAGTACCACAGGGGCAGGGAGGTCCGGGGAGCTGTTTTTT. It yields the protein CASTTGAGRSGELFF.

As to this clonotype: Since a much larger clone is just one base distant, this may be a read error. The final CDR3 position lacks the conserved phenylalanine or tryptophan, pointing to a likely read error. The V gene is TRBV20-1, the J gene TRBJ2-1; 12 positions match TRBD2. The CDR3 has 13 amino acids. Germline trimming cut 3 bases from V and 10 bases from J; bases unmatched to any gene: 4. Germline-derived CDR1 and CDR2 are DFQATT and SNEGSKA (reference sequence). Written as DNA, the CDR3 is TGCAGTGCTAGGACTAGCGGGGGCGGGGAGCAGTTCCTC. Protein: CSARTSGGGEQFL.

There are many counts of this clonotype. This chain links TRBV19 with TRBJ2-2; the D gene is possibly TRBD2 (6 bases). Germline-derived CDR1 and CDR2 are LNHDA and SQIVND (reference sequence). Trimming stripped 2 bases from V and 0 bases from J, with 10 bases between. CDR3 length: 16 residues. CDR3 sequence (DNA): TGTGCCAGTAGTATACGGAGGGGCTCGAACACCGGGGAGCTGTTTTTT. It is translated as CASSIRRGSNTGELFF.

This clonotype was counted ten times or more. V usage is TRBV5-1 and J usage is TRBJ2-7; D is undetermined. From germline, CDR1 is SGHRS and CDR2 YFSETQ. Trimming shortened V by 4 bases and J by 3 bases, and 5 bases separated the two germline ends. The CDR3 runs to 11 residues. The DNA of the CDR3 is TGCGCCAGCAGCCCAGTCTACGAGCAGTACTTC. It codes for CASSPVYEQYF. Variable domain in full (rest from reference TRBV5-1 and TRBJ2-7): KAGVTQTPRYLIKTRGQQVTLSCSPISGHRSVSWYQQTPGQGLQFLFEYFSETQRNKGNFPGRFSGRQFSNSRSEMNVSTLELGDSALYLCASSPVYEQYFGPGTRLTVT.

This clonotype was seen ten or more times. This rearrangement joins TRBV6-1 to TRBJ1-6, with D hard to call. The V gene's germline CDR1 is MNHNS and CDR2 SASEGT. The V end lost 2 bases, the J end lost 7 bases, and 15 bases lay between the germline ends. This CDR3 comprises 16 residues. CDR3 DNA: TGTGCCAGCAGTGAAATGGCCGAACTTTGGAATTCACCCCTCCACTTT. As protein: CASSEMAELWNSPLHF.

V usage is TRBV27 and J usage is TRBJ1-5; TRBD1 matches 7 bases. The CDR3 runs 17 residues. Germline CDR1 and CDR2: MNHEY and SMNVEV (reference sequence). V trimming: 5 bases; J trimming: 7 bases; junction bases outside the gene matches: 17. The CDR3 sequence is CASSQTSGGTAAQPQHF. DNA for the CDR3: TGTGCCAGCAGTCAAACTAGCGGGGGGACAGCAGCCCAGCCCCAGCATTTT.

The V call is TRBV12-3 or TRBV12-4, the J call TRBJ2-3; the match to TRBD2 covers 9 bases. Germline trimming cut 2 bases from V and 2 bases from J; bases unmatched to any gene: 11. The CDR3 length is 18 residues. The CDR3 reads CASSLNSGSARLTDTQYF. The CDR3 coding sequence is TGTGCCAGCAGTTTAAATAGCGGGAGCGCAAGACTCACAGATACGCAGTATTTT.

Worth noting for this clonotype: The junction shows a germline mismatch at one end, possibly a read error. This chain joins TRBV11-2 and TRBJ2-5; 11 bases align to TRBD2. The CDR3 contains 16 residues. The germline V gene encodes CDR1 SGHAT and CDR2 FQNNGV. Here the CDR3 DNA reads TGTGCCGGCAGCCCGATAGCGGGAGGGTACCAAGAGACCCAGTACTTC. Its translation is CAGSPIAGGYQETQYF.

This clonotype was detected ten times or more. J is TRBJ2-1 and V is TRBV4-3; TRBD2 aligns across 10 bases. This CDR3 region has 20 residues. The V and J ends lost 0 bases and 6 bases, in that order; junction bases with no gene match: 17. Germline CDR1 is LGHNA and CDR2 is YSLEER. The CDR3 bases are TGCGCCAGCAGCCAAGAAGGAGGGTTCGCTCTAGCGGGAGACCTCAATGAGCAGTTCTTC. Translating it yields CASSQEGGFALAGDLNEQFF.

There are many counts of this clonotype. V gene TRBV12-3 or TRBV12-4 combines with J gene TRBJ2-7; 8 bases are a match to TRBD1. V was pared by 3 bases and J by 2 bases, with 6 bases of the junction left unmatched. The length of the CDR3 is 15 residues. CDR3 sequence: CASSFFGRGPYEQYF. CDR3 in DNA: TGTGCCAGCAGTTTCTTTGGCAGGGGGCCCTACGAGCAGTACTTC.

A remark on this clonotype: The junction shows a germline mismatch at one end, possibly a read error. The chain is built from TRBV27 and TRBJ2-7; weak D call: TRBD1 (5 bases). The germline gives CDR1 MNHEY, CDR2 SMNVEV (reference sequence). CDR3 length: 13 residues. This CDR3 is CASNCRESHEHYF. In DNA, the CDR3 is TGTGCCAGCAACTGCAGGGAATCCCACGAGCATTACTTC.

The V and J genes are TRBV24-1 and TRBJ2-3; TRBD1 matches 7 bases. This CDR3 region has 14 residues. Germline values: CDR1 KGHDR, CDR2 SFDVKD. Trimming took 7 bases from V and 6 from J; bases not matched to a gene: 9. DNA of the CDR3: TGTGCCACCAGCGCCGGGACAGACCGGGATACGCAGTATTTT. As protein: CATSAGTDRDTQYF.

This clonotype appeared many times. The CDR3 DNA reads TGTGCCAGCAGCTTAAATGGGGACTCCTACAATGAGCAGTTCTTC. Residues: CASSLNGDSYNEQFF. The gene calls are TRBV7-3 and TRBJ2-1, with D unresolved. V shed 1 base and J shed 0 bases, with 7 bases lying between them. The CDR3 runs 15 residues. Germline V gene sequence: CDR1 SGHTA, CDR2 FQGTGA.

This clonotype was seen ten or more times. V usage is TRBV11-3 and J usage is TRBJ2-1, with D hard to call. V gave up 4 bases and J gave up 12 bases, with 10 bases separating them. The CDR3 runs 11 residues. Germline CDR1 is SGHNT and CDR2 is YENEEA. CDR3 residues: CASSSLELQFF. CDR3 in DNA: TGTGCCAGCAGCTCCCTCGAGCTGCAGTTCTTC. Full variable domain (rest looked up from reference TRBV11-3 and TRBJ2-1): EAGVVQSPRYKIIEKKQPVAFWCNPISGHNTLYWYLQNLGQGPELLIRYENEEAVDDSQLPKDRFSAERLKGVDSTLKIQPAELGDSAVYLCASSSLELQFFGPGTRLTVL.

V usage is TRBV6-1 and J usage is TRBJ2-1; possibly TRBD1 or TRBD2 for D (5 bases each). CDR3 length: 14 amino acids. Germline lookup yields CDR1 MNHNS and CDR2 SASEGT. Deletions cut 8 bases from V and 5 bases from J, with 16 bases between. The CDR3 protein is CASQPRGRDNEQFF. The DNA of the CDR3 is TGTGCCAGCCAACCTAGGGGACGAGACAATGAGCAGTTCTTC.

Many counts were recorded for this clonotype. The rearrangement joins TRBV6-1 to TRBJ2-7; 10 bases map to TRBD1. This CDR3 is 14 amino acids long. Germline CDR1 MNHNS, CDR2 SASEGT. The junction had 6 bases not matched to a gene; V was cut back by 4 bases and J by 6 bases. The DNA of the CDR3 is TGTGCCAGCAGTGCGGGGGACAGGGGATTCGAGCAGTACTTC. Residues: CASSAGDRGFEQYF.